A selection of T cell receptor beta chains follows, all from one sample in a study of early stage breast cancer tumors. Here immunoSEQ multiplex PCR was the method, and the copy in TCRdb shows in-frame clones only, minus some. The table lists fewer than 50,000 clones, roughly 69% of them singletons, with roughly 7.2% in the top ten. Sequences were obtained from blood. The origin of the receptors is a person aged 45-60 years with breast cancer. The CDR3 runs from the conserved cysteine through the conserved F or W. A D gene is named only where the DNA matches it firmly. Only part of the rows carry a size: once, few, many, or a class if the clone is expanded.

J: TRBJ1-5; V: TRBV4-3; D: -; size: -; CDR3: CASSQDGLQPQHF; DNA: TGCGCCAGCAGCCAAGATGGCCTCCAGCCCCAGCATTTT
J: TRBJ1-1; V: TRBV9; D: TRBD1; size: -; CDR3: CASSVEGQGEAFF; DNA: TGTGCCAGCAGCGTAGAGGGACAGGGAGAAGCTTTCTTT
J: TRBJ2-5; V: TRBV29-1; D: TRBD1; size: -; CDR3: CSVGVGTVLETQYF; DNA: TGCAGCGTTGGGGTTGGGACAGTTCTCGAGACCCAGTACTTC
J: TRBJ2-3; V: TRBV7-2; D: TRBD2; size: -; CDR3: CASSLGGGGIADTQYF; DNA: TGTGCCAGCAGCTTAGGGGGCGGGGGAATCGCAGATACGCAGTATTTT
J: TRBJ1-2; V: TRBV5-1; D: -; size: -; CDR3: CASSLTAGNYGYTF; DNA: TGCGCCAGCAGCTTGACGGCAGGCAACTATGGCTACACCTTC
J: TRBJ2-3; V: TRBV4-2; D: TRBD2; size: few; CDR3: CASSQERSGSGDTQYF; DNA: TGTGCCAGCAGCCAAGAACGTAGCGGGAGTGGGGATACGCAGTATTTT
J: TRBJ2-7; V: TRBV19; D: -; size: -; CDR3: CASSILSDSTYEQYF; DNA: TGTGCCAGTAGTATCCTTTCCGACAGTACCTACGAGCAGTACTTC
J: TRBJ2-1; V: TRBV15; D: -; size: -; CDR3: CATSRGELEYGEQFF; DNA: TGTGCCACCAGCAGAGGGGAGCTCGAATACGGTGAGCAGTTCTTC
J: TRBJ1-2; V: TRBV5-1; D: TRBD1; size: -; CDR3: CASSSGTGNYGYTF; DNA: TGCGCCAGCAGCAGCGGGACAGGGAACTATGGCTACACCTTC
J: TRBJ2-7; V: TRBV15; D: TRBD1; size: -; CDR3: CATSGGQGRREQYF; DNA: TGTGCCACCAGCGGTGGACAGGGTAGGAGAGAGCAGTACTTC
J: TRBJ1-5; V: TRBV6-1; D: -; size: -; CDR3: CASRWGGQPQHF; DNA: TGTGCCAGCAGGTGGGGGGGGCAGCCCCAGCATTTT
J: TRBJ1-2; V: TRBV5-4; D: -; size: -; CDR3: CASSLSGPWYGYTF; DNA: TGTGCCAGCAGCTTGTCAGGCCCCTGGTATGGCTACACCTTC
J: TRBJ2-3; V: TRBV27; D: TRBD1; size: -; CDR3: CASSHRQGTDTQYF; DNA: TGTGCCAGCAGTCATCGACAGGGGACAGATACGCAGTATTTT
J: TRBJ2-1; V: TRBV7-6; D: -; size: -; CDR3: CASSLAAREITNEQFF; DNA: TGTGCCAGCAGCTTAGCGGCTCGGGAAATTACTAATGAGCAGTTCTTC
J: TRBJ1-1; V: TRBV6-6; D: -; size: medium-sized; CDR3: CASSRDKGVNTEAFF; DNA: TGTGCCAGCAGTAGGGACAAGGGGGTGAACACTGAAGCTTTCTTT
J: TRBJ2-3; V: TRBV9; D: -; size: -; CDR3: CASSVEGGQGTDTQYF; DNA: TGTGCCAGCAGCGTAGAAGGAGGTCAGGGGACAGATACGCAGTATTTT
J: TRBJ2-7; V: TRBV11-2; D: TRBD2; size: -; CDR3: CASSLGTSGTSWEQYF; DNA: TGTGCCAGCAGCTTAGGGACTAGCGGGACCTCTTGGGAGCAGTACTTC
J: TRBJ2-3; V: TRBV4-3; D: TRBD2; size: -; CDR3: CASSQDGAGDSSDTQYF; DNA: TGCGCCAGCAGCCAAGATGGGGCGGGGGACTCCTCAGATACGCAGTATTTT
J: TRBJ2-5; V: TRBV11-2; D: TRBD1; size: -; CDR3: CASRRNQGAETQYF; DNA: TGTGCCAGCAGGCGAAATCAGGGGGCGGAGACCCAGTACTTC
J: TRBJ1-1; V: TRBV5-1; D: -; size: few; CDR3: CASKNTTVGTEAFF; DNA: TGCGCCAGTAAAAACACGACAGTGGGCACTGAAGCTTTCTTT
J: TRBJ2-7; V: TRBV5-1; D: TRBD2; size: few; CDR3: CASKRALQTSGNREQYF; DNA: TGCGCCAGCAAGAGGGCACTTCAGACTAGCGGGAATAGGGAGCAGTACTTC
J: TRBJ2-5; V: TRBV2; D: TRBD2; size: -; CDR3: CASSAGTSVETQYF; DNA: TGTGCCAGCAGTGCCGGGACTAGCGTAGAGACCCAGTACTTC
J: TRBJ1-2; V: TRBV4-3; D: TRBD1; size: -; CDR3: CASSPTGTGGSGYTF; DNA: TGCGCCAGCAGCCCAACCGGGACAGGGGGCTCTGGCTACACCTTC
J: TRBJ2-5; V: TRBV29-1; D: -; size: -; CDR3: CSVDGTMQETQYF; DNA: TGCAGCGTTGACGGTACGATGCAAGAGACCCAGTACTTC
J: TRBJ1-1; V: TRBV13; D: -; size: -; CDR3: CASSLQGAEAFF; DNA: TGTGCCAGCAGCCTACAGGGCGCTGAAGCTTTCTTT
J: TRBJ1-2; V: TRBV19; D: TRBD1; size: -; CDR3: CASSRRDSSYGYTF; DNA: TGTGCCAGTAGTAGACGGGACAGTAGCTATGGCTACACCTTC
J: TRBJ1-1; V: TRBV4-1; D: TRBD1; size: -; CDR3: CASSQNPPGQGGTEAFF; DNA: TGCGCCAGCAGCCAAAACCCTCCGGGACAGGGTGGCACTGAAGCTTTCTTT
J: TRBJ2-2; V: TRBV4-2; D: TRBD2; size: few; CDR3: CASSQAAGGTGELFF; DNA: TGTGCCAGCAGCCAAGCAGCGGGAGGGACCGGGGAGCTGTTTTTT
J: TRBJ2-5; V: TRBV10-3; D: TRBD2; size: -; CDR3: CAIMDGSGGTTGETQYF; DNA: TGTGCCATCATGGACGGTAGCGGGGGCACCACCGGGGAGACCCAGTACTTC
J: TRBJ2-5; V: TRBV6-4; D: -; size: -; CDR3: CASIGGGIMSRQETQYF; DNA: TGTGCCAGCATAGGCGGGGGCATCATGTCCCGGCAAGAGACCCAGTACTTC
J: TRBJ2-5; V: TRBV7-2; D: TRBD2; size: -; CDR3: CASSQTSGGAETQYF; DNA: TGTGCCAGCAGCCAGACTAGCGGGGGGGCGGAGACCCAGTACTTC
J: TRBJ2-5; V: TRBV7-2; D: TRBD1; size: few; CDR3: CASSRDRGIQETQYF; DNA: TGTGCCAGCAGCAGGGACAGAGGGATCCAAGAGACCCAGTACTTC
J: TRBJ2-3; V: TRBV10-3; D: TRBD1; size: -; CDR3: CAIRRQGLPDTQYF; DNA: TGTGCCATCAGACGACAGGGATTGCCAGATACGCAGTATTTT
J: TRBJ2-1; V: TRBV7-3; D: -; size: few; CDR3: CASSLTEGVEQFF; DNA: TGTGCCAGCAGCTTAACGGAGGGTGTAGAGCAGTTCTTC